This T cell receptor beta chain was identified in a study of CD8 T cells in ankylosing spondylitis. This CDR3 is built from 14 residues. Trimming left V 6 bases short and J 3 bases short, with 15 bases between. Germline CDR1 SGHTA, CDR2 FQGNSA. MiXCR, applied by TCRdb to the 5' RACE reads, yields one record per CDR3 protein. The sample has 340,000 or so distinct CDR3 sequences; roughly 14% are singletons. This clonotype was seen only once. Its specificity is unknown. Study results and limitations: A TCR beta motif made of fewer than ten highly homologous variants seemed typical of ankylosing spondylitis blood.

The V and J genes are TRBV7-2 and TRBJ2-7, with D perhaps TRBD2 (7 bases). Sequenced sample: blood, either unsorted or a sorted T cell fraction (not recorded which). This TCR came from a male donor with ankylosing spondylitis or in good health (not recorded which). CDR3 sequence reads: CASSRGGVFYEQYF. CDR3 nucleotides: TGTGCCAGCAGTAGGGGGGGGGTATTCTACGAGCAGTACTTC. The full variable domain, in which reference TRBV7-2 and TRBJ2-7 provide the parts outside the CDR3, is GAGVSQSPSNKVTEKGKDVELRCDPISGHTALYWYRQSLGQGLEFLIYFQGNSAPDKSGLPSDRFSAERTGGSVSTLTIQRTQQEDSAVYLCASSRGGVFYEQYFGPGTRLTVT.